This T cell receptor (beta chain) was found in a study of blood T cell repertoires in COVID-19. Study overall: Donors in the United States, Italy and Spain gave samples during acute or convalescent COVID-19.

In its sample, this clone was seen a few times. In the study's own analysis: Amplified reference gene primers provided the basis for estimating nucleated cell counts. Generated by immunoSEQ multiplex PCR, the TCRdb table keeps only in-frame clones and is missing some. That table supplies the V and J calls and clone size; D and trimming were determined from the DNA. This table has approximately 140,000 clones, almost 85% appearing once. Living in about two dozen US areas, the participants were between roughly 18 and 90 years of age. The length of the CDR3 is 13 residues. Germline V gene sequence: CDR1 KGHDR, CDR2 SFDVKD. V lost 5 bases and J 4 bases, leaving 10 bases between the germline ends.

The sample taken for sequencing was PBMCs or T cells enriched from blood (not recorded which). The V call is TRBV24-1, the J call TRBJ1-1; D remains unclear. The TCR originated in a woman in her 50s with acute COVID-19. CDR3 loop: CATSVAGFTEAFF. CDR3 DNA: TGTGCCACCAGTGTGGCGGGGTTCACTGAAGCTTTCTTT.